This T cell receptor beta chain was found in a study of T cell repertoires in cytomegalovirus infection. Study context: Researchers turned to recently identified HLA-C-restricted CMV epitopes as well as well-studied HLA-B-restricted ones. TCR beta signatures that were public indicated CMV infection and matching HLA type. Study-wide findings and caveats: CMV-specific TCR beta clonotypes restricted by HLA-C were the ones dominating the ex vivo response. Summed frequency of shared TCR beta families picked out CMV carriers who also had the relevant HLA.

This clonotype was observed a handful of times. Its antigen is currently unknown. TCRdb re-called the reads through MiXCR, storing one row per CDR3 protein. The sample contains fewer than 650,000 distinct CDR3 sequences, under 45% of which appear only once. This sequence was found in a human donor in good health (CMV status not recorded). Some clones in this sample may be carry-over from other donors' samples. The specimen was cultured PBMCs, collected from culture after CMV antigen stimulation.

The CDR3, as DNA: TGCGCCAGCAGCTTAGGACTAGTCTCCTCCTACAATGAGCAGTTCTTC. Translating it yields CASSLGLVSSYNEQFF. This chain uses TRBV5-1 with TRBJ2-1, with 7 nucleotides matching TRBD2. The V and J ends lost 2 bases and 0 bases, in that order; junction bases with no gene match: 5. CDR1 is SGHRS and CDR2 is YFSETQ in the germline V gene. There are 16 residues in the CDR3.